This T cell receptor beta chain was sequenced for a study of cytomegalovirus exposure and HLA in healthy donors. Study details: Most donors, just over 80% of approximately 400 genotyped, fell in the Caucasian-associated ancestry cluster. Study-wide findings and caveats: Most of the TCR beta V segments (in an earlier analysis) were productive either about 90% or about 30% of the time. Many donors shared some public TCRs, even though most TCR sequences were rare.

To note about this clone: As yet, its antigen is unknown.

The CDR3 runs 16 residues. The junction had 8 bases not matched to a gene; V was cut back by 3 bases and J by 2 bases. Germline CDR1 reads SGHDT; CDR2 reads YYEEEE. Primers for the PCR totalled 60 Vbeta and 13 Jbeta. Here immunoSEQ multiplex PCR was the method, and the copy in TCRdb shows in-frame clones only, minus some. The sample holds some 200,000 clones, roughly 87% seen once. V and J are TRBV5-6 and TRBJ1-3; 7 bases agree with TRBD1. This clonotype was sampled from a girl under three years old in good health and CMV-seronegative. The sample consisted of PBMCs. The CDR3 sequence is CASSSPPRGAGNTIYF. CDR3 sequence (DNA): TGTGCCAGCAGCTCCCCCCCCAGGGGGGCTGGAAACACCATATATTTT. Full variable domain (remainder filled in from reference TRBV5-6 and TRBJ1-3): DAGVTQSPTHLIKTRGQQVTLRCSPKSGHDTVSWYQQALGQGPQFIFQYYEEEERQRGNFPDRFSGHQFPNYSSELNVNALLLGDSALYLCASSSPPRGAGNTIYFGEGSWLTVV.